This TCR beta chain was observed in a study of cytomegalovirus exposure and HLA in healthy donors. Study-wide findings and caveats: In a later analysis, specific HLA alleles were associated with about 18,000 TCR beta sequences at a 0.05 false discovery rate. Researchers reported in a later analysis that common viral pathogens appeared linked to several top clusters. Differences between HLA loci emerged in a later analysis of TCR association rates, with DRB1 most and HLA-C fewest.

Trimming pared 4 bases from V and 4 bases from J, leaving 12 bases between. The CDR3 has 13 amino acids. The germline V gene encodes CDR1 SGHDT and CDR2 YYEEEE. Both 60 Vbeta primers and 13 Jbeta primers went into the PCR. The repertoire was sequenced with immunoSEQ multiplex PCR; TCRdb's copy has only in-frame clones and lacks some. The table has 100,000 or so clones, approximately 77% seen once; the top ten hold 10% to 13%. This clone has a single count. Its antigen is unidentified. Sequenced material: PBMCs. The V call is TRBV5-6, the J call TRBJ2-7; D might be TRBD1 (6 bases). This receptor was taken from a human donor in good health. The CDR3 loop is CASSVGTLYEQYF. CDR3 sequence (DNA): TGTGCCAGCAGCGTCGGGACACTTTACGAGCAGTACTTC.